This T cell receptor (beta chain) emerged from a study of post-analysis software for immune sequencing data. Included in the TCR beta cDNA libraries were unique molecular identifiers. TCRdb re-called the PCR reads with MiXCR, one entry per CDR3 protein. The sample holds about 540,000 distinct CDR3 sequences, 34% seen once. There are a few counts of this clonotype. The antigen is unknown. Study-level points and caveats: Significantly lower normalized Chao1 diversity was found in patients with multiple sclerosis relative to controls. When patients were compared with controls, roughly five TRBV segments were more frequent, TRBV5-6, TRBV5-1 and TRBV20-1 among them.

The CDR3 extends over 15 amino acids. Germline V gives CDR1 SGHTA, CDR2 FQGNSA. Trimming removed 2 bases from V and 4 bases from J, with 12 bases in between. The TCR was taken from a girl aged 2 to 17 with multiple sclerosis. Sample: blood. V usage is TRBV7-2 and J usage is TRBJ1-5; perhaps TRBD1 as D (5 bases). The CDR3 sequence is CASSLIGGGNQPQHF. In DNA, the CDR3 is TGTGCCAGCAGCTTAATCGGGGGAGGGAATCAGCCCCAGCATTTT.